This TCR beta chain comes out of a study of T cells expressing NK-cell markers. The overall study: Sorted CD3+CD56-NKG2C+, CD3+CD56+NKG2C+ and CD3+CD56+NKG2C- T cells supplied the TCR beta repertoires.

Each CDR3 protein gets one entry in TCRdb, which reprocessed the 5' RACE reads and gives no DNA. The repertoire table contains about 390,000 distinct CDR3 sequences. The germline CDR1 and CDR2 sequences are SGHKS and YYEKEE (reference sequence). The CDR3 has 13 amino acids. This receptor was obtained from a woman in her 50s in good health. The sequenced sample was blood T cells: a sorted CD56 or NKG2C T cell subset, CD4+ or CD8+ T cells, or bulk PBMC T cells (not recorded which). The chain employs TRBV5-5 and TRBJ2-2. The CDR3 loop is CASGLADTGELFF.